The 19 T cell receptor beta chains in this list originate from one sample, sequenced in a study of Tregs in tolerant kidney transplant recipients. The repertoire was sequenced with immunoSEQ multiplex PCR; TCRdb's copy has only in-frame clones and lacks some. This sample has tens of thousands of clones, with around nine tenths found just once. The sequences come from CD4+ T cells from blood, collected before the transplant. Receptor source: a human donor who received a combined kidney and bone marrow transplant.

The chain links TRBV19 to TRBJ2-7; D is perhaps TRBD1 (5 bases). The CDR3 runs to 14 residues. With 8 bases removed from V and 0 bases from J, the gap between germline ends came to 14 bases. Germline V gene sequence: CDR1 LNHDA, CDR2 SQIVND (reference sequence). The CDR3 DNA reads as TGTGCCAGTCGACAGACGTTAAGCTCCTACGAGCAGTACTTC. This gives the protein CASRQTLSSYEQYF.

The rearrangement uses TRBV7-2 and TRBJ2-5; TRBD2 matches 8 bases. CDR1 is SGHTA, CDR2 FQGNSA, per germline. The CDR3 is 17 residues long. The ends lost 2 bases at V and 6 bases at J; junction bases unmatched: 14. The CDR3: CASSLYSGTSDGKTQYF. The CDR3 DNA follows: TGTGCCAGCAGCTTATATAGTGGGACTAGTGACGGCAAGACCCAGTACTTC.

The chain carries TRBV2 and TRBJ2-1; D not certain. The V and J ends lost 6 bases and 8 bases respectively, with 17 bases between them. CDR3 size: 14 residues. The germline gives CDR1 SNHLY, CDR2 FYNNEI. The CDR3 nucleotides read TGTGCCAGCAGGCTCCTGGTAGGAGTGGATGAGCAGTTCTTC. Protein product: CASRLLVGVDEQFF.

The gene calls are TRBV7-2 and TRBJ2-7, with 8 bases matching TRBD2. With V trimmed by 8 bases and J by 4 bases, 7 bases remained unmatched. Germline assignment: CDR1 SGHTA and CDR2 FQGNSA. The CDR3 runs 13 residues. CDR3 loop: CASRLASGYEQYF. The CDR3 DNA reads TGTGCCAGCCGTCTGGCTAGCGGGTACGAGCAGTACTTC.

The count of this clone is one. J is TRBJ2-3 and V is TRBV5-1, with no clear D. The CDR3 runs to 13 residues. V was trimmed by 4 bases and J by 4 bases, leaving 10 bases between them. Per germline, CDR1 SGHRS and CDR2 YFSETQ. CDR3 nucleotide sequence: TGCGCCAGCAGCCCTATCGCGCCAGATACGCAGTATTTT. Translating gives CASSPIAPDTQYF.

This chain joins TRBV30 and TRBJ1-2; no clear D gene. The germline V gene has CDR1 GTSNPN and CDR2 SVGIG (reference sequence). V dropped 5 bases and J dropped 8 bases, with 21 bases sitting between them. CDR3 length: 14 amino acids. The CDR3 here is CAWGRDSTAGGYTF. The CDR3 DNA follows: TGTGCCTGGGGTCGTGACTCAACCGCCGGAGGCTACACCTTC.

The V and J genes are TRBV6-1 and TRBJ2-7, with 7 bases lining up with TRBD1. Germline lookup yields CDR1 MNHNS and CDR2 SASEGT. CDR3 length: 15 residues. Trimming removed 5 bases from V and 2 bases from J; junction bases left unmatched: 9. The DNA of the CDR3 is TGTGCCAGCAGTCTACACCGACAGGGCCCCTACGAGCAGTACTTC. Translating it yields CASSLHRQGPYEQYF.

The V call is TRBV7-2, the J call TRBJ2-7; 8 nucleotides agree with TRBD1. This CDR3 is 15 amino acids long. With 4 bases clipped from V and 3 bases from J, the junction kept 8 bases outside the gene matches. Germline assignment: CDR1 SGHTA and CDR2 FQGNSA. The CDR3 bases are TGTGCCAGCAGCTCCTCCGGGACAGGCCGCTACGAGCAGTACTTC. Amino acids: CASSSSGTGRYEQYF.

In DNA form, the CDR3 reads TGTGCCAGCAGCAAAGAGGGGGGGGACTATGGCTACACCTTC. Protein sequence: CASSKEGGDYGYTF. The rearrangement joins TRBV21-1 to TRBJ1-2. TRBV21-1 is given as a pseudogene. This CDR3 spans 14 amino acids.

The chain couples TRBV10-1 to TRBJ2-1, with 11 bases matching TRBD2. The CDR3 contains 17 residues. Trimming took 5 bases from V and 0 from J; bases not matched to a gene: 6. CDR1 and CDR2 from the germline V gene are WNHNN and SYGVQD (reference sequence). The CDR3 DNA follows: TGCGCCAGCAGTTGGCTAGCGGGAGGCGACTCCTACAATGAGCAGTTCTTC. It translates to CASSWLAGGDSYNEQFF.

The genes are TRBV2 and TRBJ2-6, with D hard to call. V lost 4 bases and J 1 base, leaving 17 bases between the germline ends. Germline loops: CDR1 SNHLY, CDR2 FYNNEI. The CDR3 length is 18 residues. CDR3 sequence reads: CASSVLSTPFSGANVLTF. The CDR3 bases are TGTGCCAGCAGTGTTTTGTCGACACCGTTTTCTGGGGCCAACGTCCTGACTTTC.

This sequence joins TRBV28 and TRBJ2-7; tentatively, D is TRBD1 (6 bases). The CDR3 consists of 17 residues. V gave up 2 bases and J gave up 4 bases, with 21 bases separating them. Germline CDR1 is MDHEN and CDR2 is SYDVKM. CDR3 protein: CASSLSIEGVGRYEQYF. CDR3 nucleotides: TGTGCCAGCAGTTTAAGCATCGAGGGGGTCGGAAGGTACGAGCAGTACTTC.

The chain carries TRBV28 and TRBJ1-2; D may be TRBD1 (6 bases). CDR3 length: 13 amino acids. CDR1 is MDHEN, CDR2 SYDVKM, per germline. The V end lost 6 bases, the J end lost 5 bases, and 13 bases lay between the germline ends. CDR3 protein: CASSLTGFYGYTF. The CDR3 bases are TGTGCCAGCAGCCTTACAGGGTTTTATGGCTACACCTTC.

This sequence joins TRBV9 and TRBJ2-3, with 14 bases fitting TRBD2. V dropped 4 bases and J dropped 5; count of bases not matched to a gene: 6. Germline CDR1 reads SGDLS; CDR2 reads YYNGEE. CDR3 length equals 16 residues. The CDR3 sequence: CASSFRLAGGQDTQYF. CDR3 nucleotide sequence: TGTGCCAGCAGCTTTCGACTAGCGGGAGGGCAAGATACGCAGTATTTT.

This clone was observed a single time. The genes are TRBV7-9 and TRBJ2-2; TRBD2 matches 11 bases. Looked up from germline, CDR1 is SEHNR and CDR2 is FQNEAQ (reference sequence). The ends lost 10 bases at V and 5 bases at J; junction bases unmatched: 6. The length of the CDR3 is 14 residues. The CDR3 region is CATQSSGRTGELFF. The CDR3 nucleotides read TGTGCCACCCAGTCTAGCGGGAGGACCGGGGAGCTGTTTTTT.

The rearrangement uses TRBV27 and TRBJ2-1, with TRBD1 identical over 9 bases. Per germline, CDR1 MNHEY and CDR2 SMNVEV (reference sequence). CDR3 size: 19 residues. The ends lost 6 bases at V and 8 bases at J; junction bases unmatched: 23. The CDR3 bases are TGTGCCAGCAGAGCCTTCAAGAGACCCCGGGACAGGGTGAGCGATGAGCAGTTCTTC. Amino acid sequence: CASRAFKRPRDRVSDEQFF.

V and J are TRBV28 and TRBJ1-5, with 9 positions matching TRBD1. There are 13 residues in the CDR3. CDR1 and CDR2 from the germline V gene are MDHEN and SYDVKM. Trimming took 6 bases from V and 7 from J; bases not matched to a gene: 4. The DNA for the CDR3 is TGTGCCAGCAGGGGACAGGGCGGCCAGCCCCAGCATTTT. This gives the protein CASRGQGGQPQHF. Complete variable domain (other parts from reference TRBV28 and TRBJ1-5): DVKVTQSSRYLVKRTGEKVFLECVQDMDHENMFWYRQDPGLGLRLIYFSYDVKMKEKGDIPEGYSVSREKKERFSLILESASTNQTSMYLCASRGQGGQPQHFGDGTRLSIL.

The chain uses TRBV27 and TRBJ2-7; a possible D gene is TRBD1 (5 bases). This CDR3 has 11 residues. Between the trimmed V and J ends, which lost 6 bases and 3 bases, there was a span of 6 bases. CDR1 MNHEY and CDR2 SMNVEV come from the germline V gene (reference sequence). CDR3 sequence reads: CASRQGYEQYF. The CDR3 DNA reads as TGTGCCAGCAGGCAGGGCTACGAGCAGTACTTC.

This clone was counted once. J is TRBJ2-1 and V is TRBV6-1; the D gene is possibly TRBD1 (6 bases). The germline V gene has CDR1 MNHNS and CDR2 SASEGT. This CDR3 region has 14 residues. V was shortened by 6 bases and J by 0 bases, with 9 bases between the two germline ends. The CDR3 region has the DNA TGTGCCAGCAGCCTACAGGGCTCCTACAATGAGCAGTTCTTC. Amino acids: CASSLQGSYNEQFF.